The clone carrying this TCR beta chain was recorded at least ten times. RNA transcripts provided the source from which TCR beta CDR3 regions were amplified. The TCR CDR3 was amplified in a first-round RT-PCR using the HTBI primer set. TCRdb itself ran the multiplex PCR reads through MiXCR, one entry per CDR3 protein. The sample has 400,000 to 500,000 distinct CDR3 sequences, around 13% seen once. CDR3 size: 13 residues. The germline V gene encodes CDR1 SGHVS and CDR2 FQNEAQ. The germline V and J ends were trimmed by 4 bases and 5 bases, with 12 bases remaining between them. This sample stems from a study of T cells in Graves' hyperthyroidism and ophthalmopathy.

The receptor comes from a woman between 18 and 30 years old with Graves' hyperthyroidism. The chain links TRBV7-8 to TRBJ2-7, with D possibly being TRBD2 (5 bases). Source material: blood. In nucleotides, the CDR3 is TGTGCCAGCAGCTGGGCGGGCACAGACGAGCAGTACTTC. Protein: CASSWAGTDEQYF.